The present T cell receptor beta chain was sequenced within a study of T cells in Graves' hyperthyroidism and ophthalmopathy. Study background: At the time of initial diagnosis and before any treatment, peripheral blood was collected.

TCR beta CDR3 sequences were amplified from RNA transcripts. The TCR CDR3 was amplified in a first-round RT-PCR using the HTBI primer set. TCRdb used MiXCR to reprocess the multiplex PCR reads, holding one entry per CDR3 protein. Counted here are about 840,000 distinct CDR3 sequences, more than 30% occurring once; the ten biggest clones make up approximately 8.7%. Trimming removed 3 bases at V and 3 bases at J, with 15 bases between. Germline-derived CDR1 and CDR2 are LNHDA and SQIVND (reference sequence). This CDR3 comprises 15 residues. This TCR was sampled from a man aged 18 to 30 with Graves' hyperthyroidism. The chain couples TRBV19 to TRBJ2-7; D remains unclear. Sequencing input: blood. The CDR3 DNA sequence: TGTGCCAGTAGTATCGAACACCTCCCCCTCTACGAGCAGTACTTC. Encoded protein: CASSIEHLPLYEQYF.